This entry lists 26 T cell receptor beta chains sequenced from one sample in a study of cytomegalovirus exposure and HLA in healthy donors. The PCR was carried out with 60 Vbeta primers and 13 Jbeta primers. Libraries were prepared by immunoSEQ multiplex PCR; TCRdb keeps only in-frame clonotypes and omits some of them. The repertoire includes some 180,000 clones, roughly an eighth of them detected once, and 7.5% to 10% sits in the top ten. The sample taken for sequencing was PBMCs. Source of these receptors: a man aged 50-60 years in good health and CMV-seropositive.

The chain joins TRBV6-5 to TRBJ1-5, with a tentative D call TRBD1 (5 bases). CDR1 MNHEY and CDR2 SVGAGI come from the germline V gene. Trimming cost V 9 bases and J 2 bases, with 14 bases left between them. CDR3 length equals 14 residues. The CDR3 nucleotides read TGTGCCAGTAGAAAACGGGGGGGCAATCAGCCCCAGCATTTT. Translation gives CASRKRGGNQPQHF.

The V call is TRBV11-2, the J call TRBJ2-7; the D gene is possibly TRBD1 (6 bases). The V gene's germline CDR1 is SGHAT and CDR2 FQNNGV. V gave up 5 bases and J gave up 0 bases, with 17 bases separating them. This CDR3 comprises 16 residues. CDR3 nucleotide sequence: TGTGCCAGCAGCCCTAGAAAACCGGGACACTCCTACGAGCAGTACGTC. Encoded protein: CASSPRKPGHSYEQYV.

This clone was recorded a few times. The CDR3 DNA is TGTGCCAGCAGCTTGGCCGGGACAGGCAACCAAGAGACCCAGTACTTC. Its protein product is CASSLAGTGNQETQYF. This sequence joins TRBV5-6 and TRBJ2-5; 8 positions agree with TRBD1. The CDR3 loop spans 16 amino acids. J gave up 0 bases and V 0 bases, and 4 bases lay outside the gene matches. The germline V gene encodes CDR1 SGHDT and CDR2 YYEEEE.

The chain uses TRBV6-6 and TRBJ2-3, with 11 positions matching TRBD2. The CDR3 is made up of 16 amino acids. Looked up from germline, CDR1 is MNHNY and CDR2 is SVGAGI (reference sequence). The V gene end was trimmed by 0 bases and the J gene end by 7 bases; junction bases not matched to a gene: 6. DNA of the CDR3: TGTGCCAGCAGTTACTCAATAGCGGGGGGGCCTAATACGCAGTATTTT. This sequence encodes CASSYSIAGGPNTQYF.

A word on this clone: This sample also contains other DNA sequences that code for the same CDR3. The rearrangement uses TRBV18 and TRBJ1-1; D perhaps matches TRBD1 (6 bases). Germline V lookup: CDR1 KGHSH, CDR2 LQKENI. There are 14 residues in the CDR3. The germline V and J ends were trimmed by 1 base and 1 base, with 7 bases remaining between them. CDR3 loop: CASSPRGGNTEAFF. The CDR3 coding sequence is TGTGCCAGCTCACCACGAGGGGGGAACACTGAAGCTTTCTTT.

This clone has only a few counts. J is TRBJ1-1 and V is TRBV11-2, with D possibly matching TRBD1 (6 bases). Germline V CDR1 and CDR2: SGHAT, FQNNGV. This CDR3 is 15 amino acids long. The V gene lost 1 base and the J gene lost 3 bases, with 12 bases spanning the gap. The CDR3 loop is CASSLGGRLDTEAFF. The CDR3 DNA reads TGTGCCAGCAGCTTAGGGGGGCGGTTGGACACTGAAGCTTTCTTT.

The rearrangement joins TRBV6-1 to TRBJ2-7; 9 bases are a match to TRBD1. Germline V gene sequence: CDR1 MNHNS, CDR2 SASEGT. The CDR3 is made up of 15 amino acids. V shed 4 bases and J 1 base; nucleotides not matched to a gene: 5. The CDR3 nucleotides are TGTGCCAGCAGTGGGAGGGACAGGGCTTCCTACGAGCAGTACTTC. This encodes CASSGRDRASYEQYF.

This clone was found a few times. The chain employs TRBV5-1 and TRBJ1-2; 8 bases align to TRBD1. The ends lost 7 bases at V and 3 bases at J; junction bases unmatched: 11. The CDR3 consists of 15 residues. Per the germline V gene, CDR1 is SGHRS and CDR2 is YFSETQ. CDR3 loop: CASRTGKGPDYGYTF. CDR3 DNA sequence: TGCGCCAGCCGGACAGGGAAAGGGCCAGACTATGGCTACACCTTC. Variable domain in full (rest from reference TRBV5-1 and TRBJ1-2): KAGVTQTPRYLIKTRGQQVTLSCSPISGHRSVSWYQQTPGQGLQFLFEYFSETQRNKGNFPGRFSGRQFSNSRSEMNVSTLELGDSALYLCASRTGKGPDYGYTFGSGTRLTVV.

This clone came up a few times. The V gene is TRBV5-5, the J gene TRBJ2-7; 7 positions match TRBD1. The germline gives CDR1 SGHKS, CDR2 YYEKEE (reference sequence). This CDR3 is 15 amino acids long. The V segment lost 1 base and the J segment 0 bases; nucleotides outside the gene matches: 4. As DNA, the CDR3 is TGTGCCAGCAGCTTGTATGGGACAGTCTCCTACGAGCAGTACTTC. Translated: CASSLYGTVSYEQYF.

A note on this clone: A junction end diverges from the germline sequence, so it may reflect a read error. The J gene is TRBJ2-5, the V gene TRBV5-6; a possible D gene is TRBD1 (6 bases). CDR1 is SGHDT, CDR2 YYEEEE, per germline. The CDR3 length is 15 residues. CDR3 nucleotides: TGTGCCAGCAGCTTGTTCCTGAGGGGACAAGAGACCCCGTACTTC. Translation: CASSLFLRGQETPYF.

This clone was detected only a few times. The chain is built from TRBV19 and TRBJ1-2; 10 nucleotides agree with TRBD1. CDR1 is LNHDA and CDR2 is SQIVND in the germline V gene (reference sequence). V shed 3 bases, J shed 4 bases, and the junction held 5 bases outside the gene matches. CDR3 length equals 15 residues. Written as DNA, the CDR3 is TGTGCCAGTAGTATGTCGACAGGGGGCGGCTATGGCTACACCTTC. Translation: CASSMSTGGGYGYTF.

This clone was picked up a small number of times. This chain joins TRBV6-5 and TRBJ2-3; 8 bases map to TRBD2. Germline V gene sequence: CDR1 MNHEY, CDR2 SVGAGI. The CDR3 contains 15 residues. V trimming: 8 bases; J trimming: 2 bases; junction bases outside the gene matches: 9. In DNA form, the CDR3 reads TGTGCCAGCCGTCCACGGCGGGGGGCCACAGATACGCAGTATTTT. This sequence encodes CASRPRRGATDTQYF.

This clone has only a few counts. The chain recombines TRBV19 with TRBJ2-1, with D perhaps matching TRBD2 (7 bases). This CDR3 region has 17 residues. Germline V CDR1 and CDR2: LNHDA, SQIVND (reference sequence). The germline V and J ends were trimmed by 1 base and 3 bases, with 16 bases remaining between them. In nucleotides, the CDR3 is TGTGCCAGTAGTATAGTGGGGGCTAGCGGAATCTACAATGAGCAGTTCTTC. Amino acid sequence: CASSIVGASGIYNEQFF.

This clone has more than one count but fewer than ten. V gene TRBV6-5 combines with J gene TRBJ1-1; no clear D gene. In germline, CDR1 is MNHEY, CDR2 SVGAGI. V lost 8 bases to trimming and J lost 6 bases, with 19 bases between them. CDR3 length: 14 residues. The CDR3 DNA reads as TGTGCCAGCTCCCCAGGAGGGAATTGGGCTGAAGCTTTCTTT. It is translated as CASSPGGNWAEAFF.

The CDR3 region is CASTRDSPQSYEQYV. In DNA form, the CDR3 reads TGTGCCAGTACCAGGGACAGCCCCCAATCCTACGAGCAGTACGTC. The genes are TRBV19 and TRBJ2-7; TRBD1 matches 7 bases. In germline, CDR1 is LNHDA, CDR2 SQIVND (reference sequence). J gave up 1 base and V 7 bases, and 10 bases lay outside the gene matches. The CDR3 length is 15 residues.

The V gene is TRBV19, the J gene TRBJ1-1, with D tentatively TRBD1 (6 bases). Germline CDR1 and CDR2: LNHDA and SQIVND (reference sequence). V was cut by 9 bases and J by 5 bases, with 19 bases left in between. The CDR3 contains 14 residues. DNA of the CDR3: TGTGCCAGCGAGGTGCCGGGACAAAGGACTGAAGCTTTCTTT. It is translated as CASEVPGQRTEAFF. Full variable domain (rest looked up from reference TRBV19 and TRBJ1-1): DGGITQSPKYLFRKEGQNVTLSCEQNLNHDAMYWYRQDPGQGLRLIYYSQIVNDFQKGDIAEGYSVSREKKESFPLTVTSAQKNPTAFYLCASEVPGQRTEAFFGQGTRLTVV.

This clone turned up a few times. V is TRBV29-1 and J is TRBJ2-1; 11 bases fit TRBD1. CDR1 is SQVTM and CDR2 is ANQGSEA in the germline V gene. This CDR3 is built from 13 residues. V shed 6 bases, J shed 6 bases, and the junction held 4 bases outside the gene matches. The CDR3 here is CSVGQGEGNEQFF. DNA for the CDR3: TGCAGCGTGGGACAGGGGGAGGGCAATGAGCAGTTCTTC.

The chain joins TRBV7-2 to TRBJ1-5, with D tentatively TRBD1 (5 bases). Between the trimmed V and J ends, which lost 1 base and 0 bases, there was a span of 7 bases. This CDR3 is 15 amino acids long. CDR1 and CDR2 from the germline V gene are SGHTA and FQGNSA. The CDR3 loop reads CASSLGQISNQPQHF. For the CDR3, the DNA is TGTGCCAGCAGCTTAGGACAGATTAGCAATCAGCCCCAGCATTTT.

This chain connects TRBV5-4 to TRBJ1-4; possible D gene TRBD1, 6 bases. This CDR3 is built from 14 residues. Germline V gives CDR1 SGHNT, CDR2 YYREEE (reference sequence). V lost 4 bases to trimming and J lost 7 bases, with 14 bases between them. The CDR3 nucleotides read TGTGCCAGCAGCCTCCCAGGGGAGGGTGAAAAACTGTTTTTT. It yields the protein CASSLPGEGEKLFF.

This clone was counted a few times. The rearrangement joins TRBV28 to TRBJ2-5; the match to TRBD1 covers 12 bases. The CDR3 totals 14 residues. V lost 6 bases and J lost 4; bases outside the gene matches: 3. Germline V gene lookup returns CDR1 MDHEN and CDR2 SYDVKM. The CDR3 DNA sequence: TGTGCCAGCAGAGGGACAGGGGGCCGAGAGACCCAGTACTTC. It specifies CASRGTGGRETQYF.

This clone has a handful of counts. This chain joins TRBV28 and TRBJ1-5, with D uncertain. This CDR3 region has 11 residues. The germline CDR1 and CDR2 sequences are MDHEN and SYDVKM. Trimming left V 3 bases short and J 8 bases short, with 5 bases between. The CDR3 loop reads CASSFYEPQHF. In DNA form, the CDR3 reads TGTGCCAGCAGTTTTTATGAGCCCCAGCATTTT.

In the case of this clone: One end of the junction varies from germline; a read error may be responsible. The chain links TRBV4-3 to TRBJ2-3, with 9 bases that match TRBD2. Germline CDR1 and CDR2: LGHNA and YSLEER. The CDR3 runs to 17 residues. The CDR3 loop reads CARSQEAGGLSTDTQYF. The CDR3 nucleotides are TGCGCCAGAAGCCAAGAAGCGGGGGGCCTTAGCACAGATACGCAGTATTTT.

CDR3: CASSFSGSGANVLTF. In nucleotides, the CDR3 is TGTGCCAGCAGCTTTAGTGGTTCTGGGGCCAACGTCCTGACTTTC. V gene TRBV5-6 combines with J gene TRBJ2-6; D is undetermined. CDR3 length equals 15 residues. V dropped 2 bases and J dropped 1 base, with 7 bases sitting between them. Germline CDR1 reads SGHDT; CDR2 reads YYEEEE.

V usage is TRBV5-4 and J usage is TRBJ2-7; the match to TRBD2 covers 10 bases. Germline-derived CDR1 and CDR2 are SGHNT and YYREEE (reference sequence). Germline trimming cut 4 bases from V and 6 bases from J; bases unmatched to any gene: 7. The CDR3 loop spans 14 amino acids. The DNA for the CDR3 is TGTGCCAGCAGCCGAAGCGGGGGGGCCAGCGAGCAGTACTTC. Amino acids: CASSRSGGASEQYF.

This chain uses TRBV11-3 with TRBJ1-1, with 12 bases fitting TRBD1. This CDR3 has 18 amino acids. V was clipped by 5 bases and J by 4 bases; unmatched bases: 14. Germline loops: CDR1 SGHNT, CDR2 YENEEA. CDR3 sequence: CASSQGQGAISRGTEAFF. Here the CDR3 DNA reads TGTGCCAGCAGCCAGGGACAGGGGGCGATATCACGGGGCACTGAAGCTTTCTTT.

This clone was seen more than once but under ten times. The genes are TRBV27 and TRBJ1-2, with 7 bases aligning to TRBD1. The V gene's germline CDR1 is MNHEY and CDR2 SMNVEV (reference sequence). Trimming at V came to 3 bases and at J to 4 bases, leaving 2 bases not matched to a gene. This CDR3 comprises 13 residues. CDR3 loop: CASSLTGIYGYTF. The CDR3 DNA is TGTGCCAGCAGTTTGACAGGGATCTATGGCTACACCTTC.